This T cell receptor (beta chain) derives from a study of T cell responses to AZD1222 COVID-19 vaccine. This table comes from immunoSEQ multiplex PCR, and its TCRdb copy is limited to in-frame clones, with some not included. Of tens of thousands of clones listed, more than 80% were seen once; the top ten hold approximately 52%. CDR3 length equals 16 residues. Trimming left V 3 bases short and J 2 bases short, with 16 bases between. Germline assignment: CDR1 MDHEN and CDR2 SYDVKM. The chain employs TRBV28 and TRBJ1-1; tentatively, D is TRBD1 (5 bases). The source was peripheral blood, collected on day 0 of AZD1222 vaccination. The receptor's source is an adult in good health. CDR3 nucleotides: TGTGCCAGCAGTTTGATGACTAACAGGCCCAACACTGAAGCTTTCTTT. Translating gives CASSLMTNRPNTEAFF.